These T cell receptor beta chains were read from a single sample in a study of OX40 agonist ivuxolimab in advanced cancers. Generated by immunoSEQ multiplex PCR, the TCRdb table keeps only in-frame clones and is missing some. The data show 68,000 or so clones, 65% to 90% seen once. The sample was CD4+ or CD8+ T cells sorted from blood, taken in a trial of the OX40 agonist ivuxolimab. Source of these receptors: an adult with an advanced solid tumor such as melanoma, head and neck, liver or kidney cancer. Each CDR3 is given without its conserved first and last residue. The D gene is left open where the match is weak.

. TRBV6-1 ASSEALGGISGNTIY
TRBD1 TRBV6-1 ASRDRGREGSPLH
. TRBV18 ASSKQVDSNQPQH
TRBD1 TRBV5-8 ASSTRTGSKTQY
. TRBV11-2 ASSQQVAGYT
. TRBV5-8 ASSLVRVSAVSSGNTIY
. TRBV7-9 ASSLDGTSPQY
. TRBV5-6 ASSLRLPPYNEQF
. TRBV25-1 ASTRDGSYEQY
. TRBV5-6 ASSLNREGSPLH
. TRBV29-1 SVGNDPQRGETQY
. TRBV5-1 ASSPSAGNYGYT
. TRBV19 ASSWAGLVTDTQY
. TRBV7-2 ASSLSGTVAKNIQY
TRBD1 TRBV5-1 ASSVTTGNNEQF
. TRBV27 ASSRVGNTEAF
TRBD1 TRBV7-8 ASSPPLGTGANQETQY
. TRBV14 ASSLQRGGNEKLF
. TRBV28 ASSPQGPRRDTEAF
TRBD1 TRBV15 ATSRAGTGGYYGYT
. TRBV30 AWSLGGTSSGNTIY
. TRBV5-8 ASSLISGYNEQF
TRBD1 TRBV19 ASSLGTGRNNQPQH
. TRBV11-1 ASSPFPKQGIRQDTQY
. TRBV5-1 ASSLEAGRTEAF
. TRBV5-1 ASRLDYEQY
TRBD1 TRBV5-1 ASSFGTDVSEAF
. TRBV21-1 ASSMGGAYEQY
. TRBV29-1 SGGGGAGYEQY
. TRBV19 ASSETAYGYT
. TRBV6-5 ASTDPYTTKQY
. TRBV6-5 ASSYSGDGTDTQY
. TRBV21-1 ASSRRGSYEQY
. TRBV11-1 ASSPRAGTNYGYT
TRBD2 TRBV19 ASSIGQRGGQDTQY
TRBD1 TRBV30 AWSVGQSTQY
. TRBV4-2 ASSQDRGAGNQPQH